This record concerns one TCR beta chain sequence. This CDR3 has 15 amino acids. The V end lost 4 bases, the J end lost 0 bases, and 14 bases lay between the germline ends. From germline, CDR1 is SGHNT and CDR2 YYREEE (reference sequence). This entry belongs to a study of blood T cell repertoires in COVID-19. Across the study: Researchers got acute and convalescent COVID-19 samples from the United States, Italy and Spain.

Source study methods: The authors estimated nucleated cell counts from reference gene primer amplification. Clones were read by immunoSEQ multiplex PCR, and TCRdb kept only the in-frame ones, dropping some. D and trimming were read from the DNA, whereas the V and J calls and clone size are those reported in that table. The table lists hundreds of thousands of clones, roughly nine tenths of them singletons. The sequenced sample was PBMCs or T cells enriched from blood (not recorded which). The TCR comes from a young man who had recovered from COVID-19. The chain employs TRBV5-4 and TRBJ2-7, with D tentatively TRBD2 (7 bases). The CDR3 reads CASSRQGTTSYEQYF. DNA for the CDR3: TGTGCCAGCAGCCGCCAGGGGACTACCTCCTACGAGCAGTACTTC.